These 9 T cell receptor beta chains originate from one sample sequenced in a study of blood T cell repertoires in COVID-19. The method was immunoSEQ multiplex PCR; TCRdb's version includes in-frame clones alone and lacks a portion of them. Here the sample spans 230,000 or so clones, 84% being singletons. The sequencing sample was made of PBMCs or T cells enriched from blood (not recorded which). Receptor source: a man between 45 and 60 years old who had recovered from COVID-19.

The V gene is TRBV7-2, the J gene TRBJ2-1; TRBD2 aligns across 11 bases. V lost 2 bases, J lost 2 bases, and 2 bases stayed unmatched. CDR1 and CDR2 from the germline V gene are SGHTA and FQGNSA. CDR3 size: 16 residues. CDR3 DNA sequence: TGTGCCAGCAGCTTATCTAGCGGGAGGCCCTACAATGAGCAGTTCTTC. This translates into CASSLSSGRPYNEQFF.

As concerns this clone: At one end, the junction sequence differs from germline, possibly due to a read error. This chain uses TRBV11-3 with TRBJ1-2; a weak D match, TRBD1 (5 bases). Germline-derived CDR1 and CDR2 are SGHNT and YENEEA. The CDR3 contains 13 residues. CDR3 region: CASNLGAVDGYTF. The CDR3 DNA is TGTGCCAGCAACTTAGGGGCCGTTGATGGCTACACCTTC.

The chain is built from TRBV5-3 and TRBJ2-3, with 7 bases fitting TRBD2. TRBV5-3 is given ORF status, its function remaining uncertain. This CDR3 has 15 amino acids. V trimming: 3 bases; J trimming: 1 base; junction bases outside the gene matches: 5. The DNA of the CDR3 is TGTGCCAGAAGCTGTTCTAGCGGCCGCACAGATACGCAGTATTTT. It specifies CARSCSSGRTDTQYF.

With respect to this clone: Distinct nucleotide sequences in the sample also encode this CDR3. The genes are TRBV27 and TRBJ2-7; TRBD2 matches at 7 bases. The germline CDR1 and CDR2 sequences are MNHEY and SMNVEV (reference sequence). The CDR3 contains 15 residues. V shed 0 bases and J 4 bases; nucleotides not matched to a gene: 6. The CDR3 reads CASSLSRGLSYEQYF. CDR3 DNA: TGTGCCAGCAGTTTATCACGGGGACTATCATACGAGCAGTACTTC.

The rearrangement uses TRBV6-6 and TRBJ2-5; no firm D call. Trimming removed 10 bases from V and 4 bases from J, with 16 bases in between. Germline V gives CDR1 MNHNY, CDR2 SVGAGI (reference sequence). The CDR3 is 13 residues long. The CDR3 sequence: CAIGLKLGETQYF. The CDR3 DNA reads TGTGCCATCGGTTTAAAGCTCGGAGAGACCCAGTACTTC.

V usage is TRBV10-3 and J usage is TRBJ2-3; possibly TRBD2 for D (6 bases). Trimming left V 3 bases short and J 3 bases short, with 16 bases between. In germline, CDR1 is ENHRY, CDR2 SYGVKD. The CDR3 is made up of 16 amino acids. In DNA form, the CDR3 reads TGTGCCATCAGTGACCCGGCGGGGCCGGCGACAGATACGCAGTATTTT. Translated: CAISDPAGPATDTQYF.

The chain couples TRBV7-8 to TRBJ1-4; D is perhaps TRBD1 (5 bases). Looked up from germline, CDR1 is SGHVS and CDR2 is FQNEAQ. V was shortened by 5 bases and J by 7 bases, with 11 bases between the two germline ends. The CDR3 is made up of 13 amino acids. The CDR3 here is CASSLFQGEKLFF. The CDR3, as DNA: TGTGCCAGCAGCCTATTTCAGGGTGAAAAACTGTTTTTT.

Of note for this clone: The junction departs from germline at one end; a sequencing error may be responsible. The V gene is TRBV18, the J gene TRBJ1-2; D unclear. The CDR3 loop spans 13 amino acids. The germline gives CDR1 KGHSH, CDR2 LQKENI. CDR3 DNA sequence: TGTGCCAGCTCACCGTCAGACGACCTACCCCGGGCCTTC. Protein: CASSPSDDLPRAF.

This clone was observed once. V usage is TRBV5-6 and J usage is TRBJ2-3; TRBD2 matches 9 bases. From germline, CDR1 is SGHDT and CDR2 YYEEEE. V shed 3 bases and J 1 base; nucleotides not matched to a gene: 3. The CDR3 is 15 amino acids. This CDR3 reads CASSSSSGGTDTQYF. The CDR3 nucleotides are TGTGCCAGCAGCTCCTCTAGCGGGGGCACAGATACGCAGTATTTT.